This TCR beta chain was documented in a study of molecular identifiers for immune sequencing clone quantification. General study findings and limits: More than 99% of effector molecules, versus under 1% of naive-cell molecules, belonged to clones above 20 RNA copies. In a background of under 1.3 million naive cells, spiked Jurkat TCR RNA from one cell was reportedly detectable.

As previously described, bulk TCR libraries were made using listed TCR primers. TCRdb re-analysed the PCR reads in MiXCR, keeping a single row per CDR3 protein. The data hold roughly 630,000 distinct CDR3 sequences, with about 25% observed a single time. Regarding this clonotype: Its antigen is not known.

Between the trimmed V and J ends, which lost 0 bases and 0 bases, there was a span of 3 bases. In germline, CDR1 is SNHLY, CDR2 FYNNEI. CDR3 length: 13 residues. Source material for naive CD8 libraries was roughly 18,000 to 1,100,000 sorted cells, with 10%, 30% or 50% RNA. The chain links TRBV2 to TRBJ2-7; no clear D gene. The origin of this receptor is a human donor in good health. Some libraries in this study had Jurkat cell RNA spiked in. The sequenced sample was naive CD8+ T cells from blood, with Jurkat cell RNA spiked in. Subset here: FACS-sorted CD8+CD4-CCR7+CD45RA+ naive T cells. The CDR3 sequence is CASSEARSYEQYF. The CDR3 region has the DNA TGTGCCAGCAGTGAAGCCCGCTCCTACGAGCAGTACTTC.